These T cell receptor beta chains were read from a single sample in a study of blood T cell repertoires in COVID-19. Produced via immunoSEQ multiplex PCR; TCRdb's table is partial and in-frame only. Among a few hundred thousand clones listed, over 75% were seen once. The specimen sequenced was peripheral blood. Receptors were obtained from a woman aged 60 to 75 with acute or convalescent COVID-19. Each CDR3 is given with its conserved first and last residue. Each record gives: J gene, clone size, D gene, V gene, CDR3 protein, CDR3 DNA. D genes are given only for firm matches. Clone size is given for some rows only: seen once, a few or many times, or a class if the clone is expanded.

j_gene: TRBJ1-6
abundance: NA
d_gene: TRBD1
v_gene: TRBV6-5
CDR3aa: CASSYSTGVPNSPLHF
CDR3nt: TGTGCCAGCAGTTACTCGACAGGGGTCCCTAATTCACCCCTCCACTTT

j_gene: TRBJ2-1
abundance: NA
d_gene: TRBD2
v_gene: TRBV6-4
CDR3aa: CASSLLAGDYNEQFF
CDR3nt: TGTGCCAGCAGCCTACTAGCGGGAGACTACAATGAGCAGTTCTTC

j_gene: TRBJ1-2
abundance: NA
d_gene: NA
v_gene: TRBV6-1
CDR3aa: CASSESWTAYTF
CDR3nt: TGTGCCAGCAGTGAATCATGGACAGCCTACACCTTC

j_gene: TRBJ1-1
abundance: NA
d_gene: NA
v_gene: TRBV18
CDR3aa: CASSPGGRGTEAFF
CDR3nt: TGTGCCAGCTCACCAGGGGGCCGGGGCACTGAAGCTTTCTTT

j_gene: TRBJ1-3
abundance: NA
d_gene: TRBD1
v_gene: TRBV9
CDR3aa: CASSPRQGKIGNTIYF
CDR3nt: TGTGCCAGCAGCCCGCGACAGGGGAAAATCGGAAACACCATATATTTT

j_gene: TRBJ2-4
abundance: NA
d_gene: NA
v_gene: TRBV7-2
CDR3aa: CASSSNRGAKNIQYF
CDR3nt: TGTGCCAGCAGCTCAAACCGGGGTGCTAAAAACATTCAGTACTTC

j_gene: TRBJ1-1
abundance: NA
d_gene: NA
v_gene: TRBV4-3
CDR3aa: CASSQDQGLNTEAFF
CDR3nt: TGCGCCAGCAGCCAAGATCAGGGGTTGAACACTGAAGCTTTCTTT

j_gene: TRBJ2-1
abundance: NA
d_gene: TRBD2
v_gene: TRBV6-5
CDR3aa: CASSPLAASYNEQFF
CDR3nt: TGTGCCAGCAGTCCCCTAGCGGCCTCCTACAATGAGCAGTTCTTC

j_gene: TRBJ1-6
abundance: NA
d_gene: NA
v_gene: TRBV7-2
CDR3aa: CASSLSFRTVTLHF
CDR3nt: TGTGCCAGCAGCTTATCTTTCAGAACCGTGACCCTCCACTTT

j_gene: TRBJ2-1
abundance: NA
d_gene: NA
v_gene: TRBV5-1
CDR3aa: CASSLDGTPGEQFF
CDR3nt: TGCGCCAGCAGCTTGGACGGCACCCCGGGTGAGCAGTTCTTC

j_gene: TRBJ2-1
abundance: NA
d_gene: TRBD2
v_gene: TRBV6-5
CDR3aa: CASSYYGSGGVNEQFF
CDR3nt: TGTGCCAGCAGTTACTACGGTAGCGGGGGGGTCAATGAGCAGTTCTTC

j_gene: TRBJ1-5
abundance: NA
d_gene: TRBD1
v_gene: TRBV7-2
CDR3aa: CASSTRDSQPQHF
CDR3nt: TGTGCCAGCAGCACGAGGGACAGCCAGCCCCAGCATTTT

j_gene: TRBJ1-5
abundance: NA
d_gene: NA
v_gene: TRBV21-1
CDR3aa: CANGQGERSNQPQHF
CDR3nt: TGTGCCAACGGACAGGGCGAAAGAAGCAATCAGCCCCAGCATTTT

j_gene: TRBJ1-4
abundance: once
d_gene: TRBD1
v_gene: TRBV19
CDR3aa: CATRWAGGNEKLFF
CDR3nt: TGTGCCACCCGGTGGGCAGGGGGTAATGAAAAACTGTTTTTT

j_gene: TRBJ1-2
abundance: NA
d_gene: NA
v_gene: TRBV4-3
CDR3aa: CASSRGVGADGYTF
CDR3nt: TGCGCCAGCAGCCGCGGGGTTGGGGCAGACGGCTACACCTTC

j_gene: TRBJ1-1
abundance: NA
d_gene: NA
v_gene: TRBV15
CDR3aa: CATRGGPEAFF
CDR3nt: TGTGCCACCCGAGGGGGTCCTGAAGCTTTCTTT

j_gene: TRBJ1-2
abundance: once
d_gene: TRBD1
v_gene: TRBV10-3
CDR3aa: CAISGGQGANYGYTF
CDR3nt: TGTGCCATCAGTGGCGGACAGGGGGCTAACTATGGCTACACCTTC

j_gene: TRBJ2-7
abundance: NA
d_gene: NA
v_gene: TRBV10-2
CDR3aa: CASSEIGAYEQYF
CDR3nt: TGCGCCAGCAGTGAAATAGGGGCCTACGAGCAGTACTTC

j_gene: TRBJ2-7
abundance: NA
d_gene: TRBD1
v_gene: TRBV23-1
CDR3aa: CARRRRPVPRQGCYEQYF
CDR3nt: TGCGCCAGGAGGCGACGCCCTGTCCCGAGACAGGGGTGCTACGAGCAGTACTTC

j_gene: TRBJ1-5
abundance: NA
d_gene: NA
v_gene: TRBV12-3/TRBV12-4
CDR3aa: CASSREDNQPQHF
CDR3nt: TGTGCCAGCAGTAGGGAGGACAATCAGCCCCAGCATTTT

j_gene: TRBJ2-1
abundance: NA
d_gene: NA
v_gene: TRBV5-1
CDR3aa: CASSLAQGSNEQFF
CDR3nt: TGCGCCAGCAGCTTGGCCCAGGGGAGCAATGAGCAGTTCTTC

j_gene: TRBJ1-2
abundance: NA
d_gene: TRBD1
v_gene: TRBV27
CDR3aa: CASSLGNRGTGYTF
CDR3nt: TGTGCCAGCAGTTTAGGGAACAGGGGGACAGGCTACACCTTC

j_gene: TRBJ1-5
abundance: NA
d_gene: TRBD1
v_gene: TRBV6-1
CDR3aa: CASSDGQGAGQPQHF
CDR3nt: TGTGCCAGCAGTGATGGACAGGGGGCAGGTCAGCCCCAGCATTTT

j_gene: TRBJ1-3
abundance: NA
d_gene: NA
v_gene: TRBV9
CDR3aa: CASSPREGFSGNTIYF
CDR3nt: TGTGCCAGCAGCCCGCGGGAGGGTTTCTCTGGAAACACCATATATTTT

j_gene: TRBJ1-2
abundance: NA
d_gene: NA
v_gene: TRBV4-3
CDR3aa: CASSRSEGNYGYTF
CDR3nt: TGCGCCAGCAGCCGCAGTGAGGGCAACTATGGCTACACCTTC

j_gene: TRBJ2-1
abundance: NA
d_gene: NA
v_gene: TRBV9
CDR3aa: CASSSQPAGAPYNEQFF
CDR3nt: TGTGCCAGCAGCTCCCAACCTGCGGGGGCCCCTTACAATGAGCAGTTCTTC

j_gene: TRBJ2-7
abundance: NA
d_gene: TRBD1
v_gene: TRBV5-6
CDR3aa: CASSFWTGDEQYF
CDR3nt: TGTGCCAGCAGCTTTTGGACAGGGGACGAGCAGTACTTC

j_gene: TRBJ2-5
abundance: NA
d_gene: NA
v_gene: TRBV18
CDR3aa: CASSSLGHWWGETQYF
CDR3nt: TGTGCCAGCTCGTCTTTGGGACACTGGTGGGGGGAGACCCAGTACTTC

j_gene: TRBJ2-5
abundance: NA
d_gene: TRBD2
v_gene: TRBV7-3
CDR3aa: CAGGLAGGRETQYF
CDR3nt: TGTGCGGGAGGACTAGCGGGAGGTCGTGAGACCCAGTACTTC

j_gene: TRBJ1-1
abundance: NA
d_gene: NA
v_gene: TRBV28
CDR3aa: CASSLPGVNTEAFF
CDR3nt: TGTGCCAGCAGTTTACCAGGCGTAAACACTGAAGCTTTCTTT

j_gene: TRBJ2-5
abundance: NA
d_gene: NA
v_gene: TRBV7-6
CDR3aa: CASSLAWAQETQYF
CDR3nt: TGTGCCAGCAGCTTAGCATGGGCGCAAGAGACCCAGTACTTC

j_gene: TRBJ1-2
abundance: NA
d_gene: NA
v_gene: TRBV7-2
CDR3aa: CASSLFGREDGYTF
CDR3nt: TGTGCCAGCAGCTTATTTGGCAGGGAAGATGGCTACACCTTC

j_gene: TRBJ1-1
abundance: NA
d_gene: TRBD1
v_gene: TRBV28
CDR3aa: CASSLDRGITFF
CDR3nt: TGTGCCAGCAGCCTCGACAGGGGGATAACTTTCTTT

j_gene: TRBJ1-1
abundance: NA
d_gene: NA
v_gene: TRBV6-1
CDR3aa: CASSDLTVLNTEAFF
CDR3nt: TGTGCCAGCAGTGACCTGACAGTATTGAACACTGAAGCTTTCTTT

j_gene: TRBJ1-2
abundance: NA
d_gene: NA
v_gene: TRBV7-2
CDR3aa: CASSFGRGIYGYTF
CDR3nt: TGTGCCAGCAGCTTCGGCAGGGGAATCTATGGCTACACCTTC

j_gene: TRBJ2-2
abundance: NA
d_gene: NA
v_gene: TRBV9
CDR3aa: CASSGGHTNTGELFF
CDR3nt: TGTGCCAGCAGCGGGGGACACACGAACACCGGGGAGCTGTTTTTT

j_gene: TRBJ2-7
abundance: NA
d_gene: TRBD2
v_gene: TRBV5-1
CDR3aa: CASSLALAGVYEQYF
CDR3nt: TGCGCCAGCAGCTTGGCCCTAGCGGGAGTCTACGAGCAGTACTTC

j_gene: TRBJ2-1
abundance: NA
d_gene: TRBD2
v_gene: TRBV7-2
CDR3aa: CASSLTSGSHNEQFF
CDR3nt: TGTGCCAGCAGCTTGACTAGCGGGTCCCACAATGAGCAGTTCTTC

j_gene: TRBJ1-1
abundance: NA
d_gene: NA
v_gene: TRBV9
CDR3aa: CASSVASGGPEAFF
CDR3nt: TGTGCCAGCAGCGTAGCGTCCGGAGGTCCTGAAGCTTTCTTT

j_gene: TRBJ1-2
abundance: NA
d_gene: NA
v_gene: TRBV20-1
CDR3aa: CSASQAILDGYTF
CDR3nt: TGCAGTGCTAGTCAGGCGATATTGGATGGCTACACCTTC

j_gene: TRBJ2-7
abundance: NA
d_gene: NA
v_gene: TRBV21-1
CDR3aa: CASTVDGGINSYEQYF
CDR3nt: TGTGCCAGCACCGTCGATGGGGGGATCAACTCCTACGAGCAGTACTTC

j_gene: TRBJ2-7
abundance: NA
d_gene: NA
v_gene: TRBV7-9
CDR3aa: CASSTTLSLGSYEQYF
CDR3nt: TGTGCCAGCAGCACTACCCTCTCCCTGGGCTCCTACGAGCAGTACTTC

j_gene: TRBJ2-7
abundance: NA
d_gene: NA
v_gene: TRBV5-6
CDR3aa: CASSLAGIYEQYF
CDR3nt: TGTGCCAGCAGCTTGGCAGGGATCTACGAGCAGTACTTC

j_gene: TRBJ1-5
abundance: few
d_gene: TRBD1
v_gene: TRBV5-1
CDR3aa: CASSLTGGQQPQHF
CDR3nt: TGCGCCAGCAGCTTAACAGGGGGGCAGCAGCCCCAGCATTTT

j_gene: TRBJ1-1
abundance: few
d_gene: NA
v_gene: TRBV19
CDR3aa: CASSMANTEAFF
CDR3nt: TGTGCCAGTAGTATGGCGAACACTGAAGCTTTCTTT

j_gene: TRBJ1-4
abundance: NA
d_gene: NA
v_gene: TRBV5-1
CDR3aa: CASSSDMNEKLFF
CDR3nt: TGCGCCAGCAGCTCTGACATGAATGAAAAACTGTTTTTT

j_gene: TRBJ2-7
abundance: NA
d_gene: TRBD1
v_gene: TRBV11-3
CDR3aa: CASPLRDRPPGYEQYF
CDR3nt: TGTGCCAGCCCGCTCCGGGACAGGCCTCCCGGGTACGAGCAGTACTTC

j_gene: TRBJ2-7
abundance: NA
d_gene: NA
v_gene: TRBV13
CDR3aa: CASSSGGSSYEQYF
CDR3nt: TGTGCCAGCAGCAGCGGAGGGAGCTCCTACGAGCAGTACTTC

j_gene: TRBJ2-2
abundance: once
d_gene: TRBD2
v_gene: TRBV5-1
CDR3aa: CASSFLPNSGTSGGTGELFF
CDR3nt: TGCGCCAGCAGCTTTCTACCAAACTCCGGGACTAGCGGGGGCACCGGGGAGCTGTTTTTT